This T cell receptor beta chain was observed in a study of cytomegalovirus exposure and HLA in healthy donors. Study-wide findings and caveats: Cytomegalovirus-associated status was assigned to approximately 160 TCR beta chains. In an earlier analysis, productive rearrangement rates for most beta V segments clustered near 87% or 30%. A later analysis found that most CMV-associated TCR beta chains appeared HLA-restricted.

A note on this clone: What it recognizes is unknown.

PCR used 60 Vbeta primers and 13 Jbeta primers. Sequencing was performed with immunoSEQ multiplex PCR; in TCRdb, only in-frame clones are kept and a portion is missing. The repertoire shows 45,000 to 70,000 clones; the top ten hold about 10%. CDR1 and CDR2 from the germline V gene are SNHLY and FYNNEI. This CDR3 has 17 residues. Trimming cost V 6 bases and J 6 bases; bases outside gene matches: 9. Specimen: PBMCs. This sequence originates from a woman aged 45-59 years in good health and CMV-seropositive. The J gene is TRBJ2-2, the V gene TRBV2; TRBD2 agrees at 14 bases. The CDR3, as DNA: TGTGCCAGCAGCCCGACTAGCGGGAGGGCCTACGCCGGGGAGCTGTTTTTT. Translating gives CASSPTSGRAYAGELFF.